The next 23 T cell receptor beta chains were all read from a single sample in a study of T cell repertoires in cytomegalovirus infection. TCRdb independently ran MiXCR on the reads; one entry per CDR3 protein. The sample consists of hundreds of thousands of distinct CDR3 sequences, roughly a tenth of them appearing once. Sequencing used PBMCs. These TCRs come from a human donor in good health (CMV status not recorded). Some clones in this sample may be carry-over from other donors' samples.

This clonotype was picked up many times. This chain links TRBV7-9 with TRBJ2-7; TRBD2 is a possible D gene (6 bases). Germline CDR1 and CDR2: SEHNR and FQNEAQ (reference sequence). The CDR3 length is 12 residues. Trimming took 5 bases from V and 4 from J, leaving 9 bases between them. CDR3 nucleotide sequence: TGTGCCAGCAGCAAGGGAGGATACGAGCAGTACTTC. Its protein is CASSKGGYEQYF.

This clonotype was counted many times. The V call is TRBV12-3 or TRBV12-4, the J call TRBJ2-3; D unclear. The CDR3 is 15 residues long. Trimming cost V 4 bases and J 4 bases, with 15 bases left between them. This CDR3 reads CASSSSGREADTQYF. CDR3 coding DNA: TGTGCCAGCAGTTCATCCGGACGCGAGGCAGATACGCAGTATTTT.

Ten or more counts support this clonotype. This chain links TRBV19 with TRBJ1-1; weak D call: TRBD1 (6 bases). This CDR3 contains 14 residues. V lost 10 bases and J 8 bases, leaving 23 bases between the germline ends. Germline lookup yields CDR1 LNHDA and CDR2 SQIVND (reference sequence). Here the CDR3 reads CATRTEIPPEEAFF. The CDR3 region has the DNA TGTGCCACTCGGACAGAAATACCCCCTGAAGAAGCTTTCTTT.

This clonotype came up many times. The genes are TRBV5-1 and TRBJ1-6; TRBD1 aligns across 9 bases. Germline V lookup: CDR1 SGHRS, CDR2 YFSETQ. The length of the CDR3 is 14 residues. Trimming cost V 1 base and J 10 bases; bases outside gene matches: 3. For the CDR3, the DNA is TGCGCCAGCAGCTTGATGGACAGGGGCTCACCCCTCCACTTT. It specifies CASSLMDRGSPLHF.

This clonotype appeared a few times. The chain carries TRBV23-1 and TRBJ1-1; D unclear. TRBV23-1 is labeled an ORF, and its function is uncertain. The CDR3 is made up of 14 amino acids. The V end was cut by 2 bases, the J end by 1 base, with 8 bases between. The CDR3 bases are TGCGCCAGCAGTCAAGGCTCAACGAACACTGAAGCTTTCTTT. Its protein product is CASSQGSTNTEAFF.

This clonotype was seen at least ten times. In nucleotides, the CDR3 is TGTGCCAGCAGCTTAGGGGGGCAGGTCGGAAACATTCAGTACTTC. Encoded protein: CASSLGGQVGNIQYF. The chain has TRBV7-2 and TRBJ2-4; D perhaps matches TRBD1 (6 bases). The CDR3 spans 15 residues. CDR1 and CDR2 from the germline V gene are SGHTA and FQGNSA. V was trimmed by 1 base and J by 6 bases, leaving 13 bases between them.

The V and J genes are TRBV5-4 and TRBJ2-5; 9 bases map to TRBD1. This CDR3 is 16 amino acids long. The ends lost 1 base at V and 6 bases at J; junction bases unmatched: 10. Looked up from germline, CDR1 is SGHNT and CDR2 is YYREEE (reference sequence). The CDR3 protein is CASSLHGAGQGKTQYF. CDR3 sequence (DNA): TGTGCCAGCAGCTTGCACGGGGCGGGACAGGGAAAGACCCAGTACTTC.

In its sample, this clonotype was seen once. The chain joins TRBV25-1 to TRBJ2-1; 9 nucleotides align to TRBD2. V was clipped by 1 base and J by 0 bases; unmatched bases: 7. CDR3 length: 18 residues. Germline CDR1 and CDR2: MGHDK and SYGVNS. The CDR3 DNA follows: TGTGCCAGCAGTGAATTAGGGCGGGGGGGGTGCTCCTACAATGAGCAGTTCTTC. Protein: CASSELGRGGCSYNEQFF.

This clonotype was detected ten times or more. The chain carries TRBV20-1 and TRBJ1-1, with D hard to call. V shed 0 bases and J shed 0 bases, with 14 bases lying between them. Germline lookup yields CDR1 DFQATT and CDR2 SNEGSKA (reference sequence). The CDR3 covers 16 residues. DNA of the CDR3: TGCAGTGCTAGAGACCCGGGGAAGGGAATGAACACTGAAGCTTTCTTT. It specifies CSARDPGKGMNTEAFF.

The V gene is TRBV6-6, the J gene TRBJ2-3; D is ambiguous. V was shortened by 2 bases and J by 5 bases, with 11 bases between the two germline ends. The CDR3 is 14 amino acids. Germline values: CDR1 MNHNY, CDR2 SVGAGI (reference sequence). CDR3 residues: CASSYPDVRDTQYF. Written as DNA, the CDR3 is TGTGCCAGCAGTTACCCGGACGTTAGAGATACGCAGTATTTT.

CDR3 sequence (DNA): TGTGCCAGCAGCCTTACAGGGGAGAGAGTATACAATGAGCAGTTCTTC. Encoded protein: CASSLTGERVYNEQFF. The chain employs TRBV11-1 and TRBJ2-1; 7 positions agree with TRBD1. The CDR3 loop spans 16 amino acids. Trimming took 5 bases from V and 4 from J; bases not matched to a gene: 11. Germline V gene sequence: CDR1 SGHAT, CDR2 FQDESV (reference sequence).

This clonotype was seen ten or more times. The V gene is TRBV20-1, the J gene TRBJ1-5, with TRBD1 as a possible D gene (5 bases). Germline lookup yields CDR1 DFQATT and CDR2 SNEGSKA (reference sequence). Trimming shortened V by 3 bases and J by 0 bases, and 18 bases separated the two germline ends. The CDR3 has 17 amino acids. CDR3 protein: CSASPPLTDLSNQPQHF. The CDR3 DNA is TGCAGTGCTAGCCCACCCTTGACAGATCTTAGCAATCAGCCCCAGCATTTT.

This clonotype was observed a handful of times. CDR3 region: CSVLSTEAFF. The CDR3 DNA reads TGCAGCGTTCTAAGCACTGAAGCTTTCTTT. The J gene is TRBJ1-1, the V gene TRBV29-1, with D uncertain. Germline CDR1 SQVTM, CDR2 ANQGSEA. The CDR3 covers 10 residues. The V end was cut by 5 bases, the J end by 4 bases, with 5 bases between.

This clonotype came up many times. The V and J genes are TRBV24-1 and TRBJ2-3; D not resolved. Trimming left V 1 base short and J 9 bases short, with 19 bases between. The CDR3 covers 16 residues. Germline values: CDR1 KGHDR, CDR2 SFDVKD. CDR3 sequence: CATSDLTDVTPRTQYF. As DNA, the CDR3 is TGTGCCACCAGTGATTTAACCGACGTCACCCCAAGGACGCAGTATTTT.

The chain recombines TRBV6-6 with TRBJ2-2, with D hard to call. Between the trimmed V and J ends, which lost 7 bases and 0 bases, there was a span of 12 bases. Germline V gene lookup returns CDR1 MNHNY and CDR2 SVGAGI (reference sequence). There are 15 residues in the CDR3. The CDR3 coding sequence is TGTGCCAGCACGGGTTTTTTGGCGAACACCGGGGAGCTGTTTTTT. It is translated as CASTGFLANTGELFF.

This clonotype occurred many times. Its ends do not fully match the called genes, so a read error is possible. This sequence joins TRBV29-1 and TRBJ1-1; perhaps TRBD1 as D (6 bases). There are 14 residues in the CDR3. Germline CDR1 is SQVTM and CDR2 is ANQGSEA. As DNA, the CDR3 is TGCAGCGTCAACCGAGGGGGGGTGAACGCTGAAGCTTTCTTT. Residues: CSVNRGGVNAEAFF.

This clonotype was observed at least ten times. The gene calls are TRBV20-1 and TRBJ2-5; TRBD2 aligns across 12 bases. J lost 7 bases, V lost 5 bases, and 8 bases had no gene match. The length of the CDR3 is 14 residues. The germline V gene encodes CDR1 DFQATT and CDR2 SNEGSKA (reference sequence). The CDR3 loop reads CSAHVPGLAGTQYF. The CDR3 DNA reads as TGCAGTGCTCATGTCCCGGGACTAGCGGGGACCCAGTACTTC.

This clonotype has a handful of counts. In DNA form, the CDR3 reads TGCAGTGCTTCAGGGACGGACTCTGGGGCCAACGTCCTGACTTTC. It is translated as CSASGTDSGANVLTF. The rearrangement joins TRBV20-1 to TRBJ2-6; D may correspond to TRBD1 or TRBD2 (5 bases each). The CDR3 runs 15 residues. Per germline, CDR1 DFQATT and CDR2 SNEGSKA (reference sequence). Trimming cost V 5 bases and J 0 bases, with 11 bases left between them.

The chain links TRBV29-1 to TRBJ2-2, with 10 bases lining up with TRBD1. Trimming at V came to 6 bases and at J to 5 bases, leaving 6 bases not matched to a gene. Germline V gene sequence: CDR1 SQVTM, CDR2 ANQGSEA. The CDR3 totals 14 residues. Here the CDR3 reads CSVATGGWTGELFF. The CDR3 coding sequence is TGCAGCGTGGCGACAGGGGGCTGGACCGGGGAGCTGTTTTTT.

This clonotype occurred a few times. V usage is TRBV20-1 and J usage is TRBJ2-1; the match to TRBD1 covers 7 bases. The CDR3 is 14 amino acids. Looked up from germline, CDR1 is DFQATT and CDR2 is SNEGSKA (reference sequence). V was pared by 2 bases and J by 5 bases, with 6 bases of the junction left unmatched. CDR3 sequence reads: CSARWDSLDNEQFF. The DNA for the CDR3 is TGCAGTGCTAGATGGGACAGTTTGGACAATGAGCAGTTCTTC.

The sample holds many counts of this clonotype. The chain carries TRBV6-5 and TRBJ1-4; 7 bases agree with TRBD1. The junction had 12 bases not matched to a gene; V was cut back by 0 bases and J by 8 bases. The CDR3 length is 17 residues. Looked up from germline, CDR1 is MNHEY and CDR2 is SVGAGI. As DNA, the CDR3 is TGTGCCAGCAGTTACTCCCCCCCGAGGGGGCTTAAGGAAAAACTGTTTTTT. It translates to CASSYSPPRGLKEKLFF.

The chain uses TRBV10-3 and TRBJ2-3; a weak D match, TRBD2 (6 bases). Trimming pared 0 bases from V and 12 bases from J, leaving 13 bases between. Germline values: CDR1 ENHRY, CDR2 SYGVKD. There are 13 residues in the CDR3. The CDR3 is CAISESISGFQYF. For the CDR3, the DNA is TGTGCCATCAGTGAGTCGATCAGCGGGTTTCAGTATTTT.

This clonotype was seen at least ten times. The chain links TRBV23-1 to TRBJ2-7; no clear D. TRBV23-1 is labeled an ORF, and its function is uncertain. CDR3 length: 13 amino acids. Trimming shortened V by 2 bases and J by 8 bases, and 13 bases separated the two germline ends. In nucleotides, the CDR3 is TGCGCCAGCAGTCAACGAAAAGTTCTGAAGCAGTACGTC. Protein: CASSQRKVLKQYV.